These T cell receptor beta chains were read from a single sample in a study of T cell repertoires in cytomegalovirus infection. TCRdb ran MiXCR on the reads and lists one entry per CDR3 protein. The sample yields about 740,000 distinct CDR3 sequences, about a third seen once. The sample taken for sequencing was PBMCs. Source of these receptors: a human donor in good health (CMV status not recorded). Some clones in this sample may be carry-over from other donors' samples. Both conserved end residues are trimmed from each CDR3. The order of the fields is J gene, V gene, CDR3 protein.

>TRBJ1-1|TRBV28
ASTISGTGRTEGF
>TRBJ2-1|TRBV19
ASSISGGFFNEQF
>TRBJ2-5|TRBV7-9
ASSLDIMGETQY
>TRBJ2-5|TRBV7-8
ASSPLPGLAGRETQY
>TRBJ2-7|TRBV7-9
ASSLAAGSSGYEQY
>TRBJ2-1|TRBV7-2
ASSLLLRGQGNNEQF
>TRBJ1-2|TRBV28
ASSGSGGYGYT
>TRBJ2-7|TRBV20-1
SARLTGFPYEQY
>TRBJ1-5|TRBV20-1
SARTGVNQPQH
>TRBJ2-5|TRBV29-1
SVPDRGLSETQY
>TRBJ2-7|TRBV20-1
SARAIMTYEQY
>TRBJ1-6|TRBV4-1
ASSQDFRGDSPLH
>TRBJ2-2|TRBV7-6
ASTITGGSGELF
>TRBJ2-7|TRBV11-3
VSLLSGTWTYEQS
>TRBJ1-1|TRBV7-2
ASSLTGLMNTEAF
>TRBJ2-7|TRBV28
ASMTTGGTYEQY
>TRBJ2-6|TRBV28
ASRGTSDSSGANVLT
>TRBJ1-1|TRBV6-2/TRBV6-3
ASSYSVRSAEAF
>TRBJ1-2|TRBV7-8
ASSVGQGTGYT
>TRBJ2-1|TRBV12-5
ASGETGNEQF
>TRBJ2-1|TRBV18
ASSTPKGLAGANEQF
>TRBJ2-7|TRBV12-3/TRBV12-4
ASSFPTFSSPRDPKSYEQY
>TRBJ1-2|TRBV7-8
ASSLSAGRDFGYT
>TRBJ1-5|TRBV6-9
ASSYSLVFMQPQH
>TRBJ2-4|TRBV9
ASSEWDRASRGTKNIQY
>TRBJ2-1|TRBV7-6
ASSSLANSYNEQF
>TRBJ1-5|TRBV5-1
ASRPDGDQPQH
>TRBJ1-6|TRBV20-1
SARGWGSPLH
>TRBJ2-7|TRBV24-1
ATSDPQTGTYEQY
>TRBJ2-5|TRBV12-3/TRBV12-4
ASNGGVAMETQY
>TRBJ1-5|TRBV7-9
ASSLVQGVGNQPQH
>TRBJ1-3|TRBV28
ASRRDVNTIY
>TRBJ1-2|TRBV19
ASDGQGLFGGYT
>TRBJ2-7|TRBV6-1
ASRKGTSGSLYEQY
>TRBJ1-2|TRBV11-2
ASSLPRDMSNYGYT
>TRBJ2-7|TRBV11-2
ASSLGMAYEQY
>TRBJ2-2|TRBV5-8
ASSLGTSGELF
>TRBJ1-4|TRBV4-1
ASSQADRGFEKLF
>TRBJ2-5|TRBV28
ASSDVPRETQY
>TRBJ1-6|TRBV20-1
SARDPGQGSFNSPLH
>TRBJ2-1|TRBV7-9
ASSLNPLPSYNEQF
>TRBJ2-2|TRBV11-3
ASSPGQGKTGELF
>TRBJ2-7|TRBV11-3
ASSLAGTGAEQY
>TRBJ2-1|TRBV7-2
ASSYVVEQF
>TRBJ2-1|TRBV7-2
ASSPGTGGENEQF
>TRBJ1-3|TRBV15
ATSRDRLFSGNTIY
>TRBJ1-1|TRBV7-2
ASRVQNGEAF